The following is a T cell receptor (beta chain) sequence with its context. The clone's antigen remains unknown. Qualities for individual bases were not recorded, and no much larger clone is one base off. This sample was taken from a study of shared clonotypes between healthy human individuals (dated by TCRdb to 2020 to 2022). Some background on the complete study: The cohort included three men and two women between 18 and 49 years of age. Per donor, three plates each were used for CD4 naive and CD4 memory, two for CD8 naive, and one for CD8 memory. To estimate repertoire size and how much clonotype sharing occurs between individuals, the study deeply sequenced the blood TCR repertoires of a handful of healthy adults. Libraries were prepared and TCR repertoires were sequenced by different laboratories using diverse techniques, in order to increase sequencing depth and limit assay-specific biases. Per donor, leukapheresis produced somewhere between about 0.94 and 9.5 billion PBMCs.

Paper-wide results and their limitations: Compared with non-shared clonotypes, clonotypes shared by all four sorted-subset donors had higher generation probabilities. Estimated clonotype richness was generally larger for naive than for memory subsets. Because the study included a small number of donors, the genetic and exposure-history diversity represented was limited. Pairwise subsampling led to the expectation that sequencing depth would affect the degree of clonotype sharing among donors. Across a handful of donors, about 4.5% of naive CD4, roughly 3.5% of naive CD8, about 2% of memory CD4, and approximately 0.4% of memory CD8 clonotypes were shared. Incomplete sequencing was indicated by rarefaction of sorted-subset datasets, despite the large sequencing depth. Sampling was restricted to blood, and TCR repertoires in tissues likely differ from the TCR repertoires found in blood.

The donors were healthy, HIV-negative adults with no recently reported acute infections or vaccinations. Every donor was a Caucasian adult residing in Nashville, Tennessee, USA. CD4+ T cells were enriched by magnetic negative selection, after which naive cells were positively selected on CD45RA and the negative fraction was taken as the memory subset. Blood was collected by leukapheresis, and PBMCs were isolated by Ficoll-Histopaque density gradient centrifugation and then cryopreserved in liquid nitrogen vapor phase. Analytical flow cytometry was used to check the purity and quantity of every magnetically sorted T cell population. Genomic DNA was isolated from every sorted fraction and measured by UV absorbance on a Nanodrop 2000c. Using the deep immunoSEQ assay, multiplex PCR amplified TCR CDR3 regions from genomic DNA. For each cell subset, the extracted genomic DNA was distributed evenly across all wells of several immunoSEQ 96-well plates, and each plate served as one replicate. For sorted subsets, roughly 0.2 ug genomic DNA, equal to some 30,000 T cell genomes, was loaded into each replicate PCR. Purified libraries were quantified with a Qubit 3.0 fluorometer, sized on a Bioanalyzer 2100, and re-quantified with the KAPA Library Quantification kit. Every immunoSEQ 96-well plate was sequenced on a separate single-read 150-cycle Illumina NextSeq 550 flow cell. The study's own analysis went as follows. Because only junctional sequences without quality scores were contained in the immunoSEQ output, filtering matching that applied to full-length reads could not be performed. Sequences were annotated with PyIR, a Python wrapper for IgBLAST v1.9, and V/J genes and CDR3 were assigned using IMGT germline references. Any read was removed if the V/J assignment was weak (E-value above 1e-6), the CDR3 was missing, or the read contained stop codons, out-of-frame junctions, or ambiguous translated residues. A V3J clonotype was defined by an identical inferred V gene, J gene, and CDR3 amino acid sequence. Percentage overlap between repertoires was computed as shared unique clonotypes divided by the size of the smaller repertoire. Richness of each repertoire was evaluated using RTK rarefaction, the Chao1 estimator, and Recon v2.1 estimates of unobserved clonotypes. Generation probabilities were computed with OLGA for all TCRbeta clonotypes obtained by the gDNA method from a few donors. TCRdb mirrors the immuneACCESS table, restricted to in-frame sequences. Some clones are absent from its copies; in checked studies, under half trace to an unresolved V gene, and the reason for the others is unknown. V and J calls and clone size come straight from that table; D and trimming were deduced from the DNA. The sample contains a few hundred thousand clones, approximately 97% of them found a single time. The ten largest clonotypes hold around 0.057% of the sample.

The CDR3 runs 13 amino acids, cysteine and phenylalanine included. Only the CDR3 part of the read is kept: 39 bases, read in frame from the first base. V is pared back by 3 bases and J by 9 bases, with 12 bases lying between the germline termini. The germline V gene provides CDR1 WSHSY and CDR2 SAAADI. The sequencing input was naive CD4+ T cells sorted from blood. Reading the label with the study, this specimen's cell subset or site is: CD45RA+ positively selected. The chain is encoded by TRBV10-2 joined to TRBJ2-1; the D segment could be TRBD2, given 6 matching bases. This TCR came from a woman in her thirties in good health. The CDR3 corresponds to CASSDAGWAEQFF. The DNA sequence is as follows: TGCGCCAGCAGTGATGCGGGGTGGGCTGAGCAGTTCTTC.